These T cell receptor beta chains were read from a single sample in a study of blood T cell repertoires in COVID-19. Clones were sequenced by immunoSEQ multiplex PCR, and TCRdb holds only the in-frame ones, with some missing. The sample lists 130,000 to 150,000 clones, roughly 80% occurring once. The sequenced sample was peripheral blood. The receptor source for this set is a man between 65 and 85 years old who had recovered from COVID-19. Both conserved end residues are part of each CDR3. A D gene is named only where the DNA matches it firmly. Where a row states a size, it is once, few, many or the class of an expanded clone; other rows omit it.

D gene,V gene,J gene,clone size,CDR3 DNA,CDR3 protein
TRBD1,TRBV5-1,TRBJ2-2,.,TGCGCCAGTTGGACAGGCACCACCGGGGAGCTGTTTTTT,CASWTGTTGELFF
TRBD2,TRBV7-8,TRBJ2-5,.,TGTGCCAGCAGCTTATCGGGGGGTTGGAGGGAGACCCAGTACTTC,CASSLSGGWRETQYF
.,TRBV7-2,TRBJ2-1,.,TGTGCCAGCAGCCAGGTCGGGAGTCCTGGCAATGAGCAGTTCTTC,CASSQVGSPGNEQFF
TRBD1,TRBV5-1,TRBJ2-7,.,TGCGCCAGCAGCTTGGAGGGACAGAACTACGAGCAGTACTTC,CASSLEGQNYEQYF
.,TRBV15,TRBJ2-3,.,TGTGCCACCAGCAGAGATCCGGGGATTGCAGATACGCAGTATTTT,CATSRDPGIADTQYF
TRBD1,TRBV6-5,TRBJ2-3,.,TGTGCCAGCAGTTTACGACAGGGCGCAGATACGCAGTATTTT,CASSLRQGADTQYF
TRBD1,TRBV19,TRBJ2-7,.,TGTGCCAGTAGTAAGGGACAGGGGATCTACGAGCAGTACTTC,CASSKGQGIYEQYF
TRBD2,TRBV5-5,TRBJ2-7,.,TGTGCCAGCAGCTTTAAGCTAGCGGGAGTTCACGAGCAGTACTTC,CASSFKLAGVHEQYF
TRBD1,TRBV7-9,TRBJ2-7,.,TGTGCCAGCAGCCTAAGGGACAGAATCTACGAGCAGTACTTC,CASSLRDRIYEQYF
TRBD1,TRBV5-1,TRBJ1-1,.,TGCGCCAGCAGCCCCATACCGGGACAGGGGGTCACTGAAGCTTTCTTT,CASSPIPGQGVTEAFF
TRBD1,TRBV7-9,TRBJ2-7,.,TGTGCCAGCAGCCCCAGGGGACAGGGTTACGAGCAGTACTTC,CASSPRGQGYEQYF
.,TRBV6-5,TRBJ1-4,.,TGTGCCAGCTCTCAGGTTTACGGAGGTGAAAAACTGTTTTTT,CASSQVYGGEKLFF
.,TRBV29-1,TRBJ2-7,once,TGCAGCGTCGTGACCCCTCGGGAGTCCTACGAGCAGTACTTC,CSVVTPRESYEQYF
.,TRBV4-1,TRBJ2-1,once,TGCGCCAGCAGCCAAGTTTCTAGTTTACGTTACAATGAGCAGTTCTTC,CASSQVSSLRYNEQFF
TRBD2,TRBV7-3,TRBJ2-5,.,TGTGCCAGCAGCCCCGGGGGGTACCAAGAGACCCAGTACTTC,CASSPGGYQETQYF
.,TRBV2,TRBJ1-1,.,TGTGCCAGCAGTGTAGACTGGACTGAAGCTTTCTTT,CASSVDWTEAFF
.,TRBV7-2,TRBJ2-5,.,TGTGCCAGCAGCTTAGACCCTAGCTCAGAGACCCAGTACTTC,CASSLDPSSETQYF
.,TRBV7-2,TRBJ1-4,.,TGTGCCAGCAGCCCTTTACCTTCAGCTAATGAAAAACTGTTTTTT,CASSPLPSANEKLFF
.,TRBV20-1,TRBJ1-1,.,TGCAGTGCCCGGGTGGTCACTGAAGCTTTCTTT,CSARVVTEAFF
.,TRBV25-1,TRBJ1-1,.,TGTGCCAGCAGTGTATCAGGCACGGCTTTCTTT,CASSVSGTAFF
.,TRBV4-3,TRBJ2-7,.,TGCGCCAGCAGCCAAGATCGTACAGAAGGGCAGTACTTC,CASSQDRTEGQYF
TRBD1,TRBV15,TRBJ2-1,.,TGTGCCACCAGCGGGGCTCGGACAGGGAAGAAGATCTTC,CATSGARTGKKIF
TRBD2,TRBV29-1,TRBJ2-1,.,TGCAGCGTTTCGGGACTAGCGGGAGACTATGAGCAGTTCTTC,CSVSGLAGDYEQFF
.,TRBV4-3,TRBJ1-5,.,TGCGCCAGCAGCCAAGCAGGGAATAGCAATCAGCCCCAGCATTTT,CASSQAGNSNQPQHF
TRBD2,TRBV6-5,TRBJ2-1,.,TGTGCCAGCAGTCGGGAGGGCCTCTCCTACAATGAGCAGTTCTTC,CASSREGLSYNEQFF
.,TRBV7-2,TRBJ2-7,.,TGTGCCAGCAGCTTTCTATCCTACGAGCAGTACTTC,CASSFLSYEQYF
TRBD1,TRBV5-5,TRBJ1-2,.,TGTGCCAGCAGCTTCGGGACAGCGTCCTTGAGATATGGCTACACCTTC,CASSFGTASLRYGYTF
TRBD1,TRBV5-6,TRBJ2-5,.,TGTGCCAGCAGCTTGGCCTGGACAGGGGGCGCGGAGACCCAGTACTTC,CASSLAWTGGAETQYF
TRBD1,TRBV9,TRBJ1-4,.,TGTGCCAGCAGCGTAGTTGGGCGGACAGGGGGCGCGAGGTTAAAACTGTTTTTT,CASSVVGRTGGARLKLFF
TRBD2,TRBV5-1,TRBJ2-3,.,TGCGCCAGCAGCGGGGGACTAGCGAGCACAGATACGCAGTATTTT,CASSGGLASTDTQYF
.,TRBV10-1,TRBJ2-2,.,TGCGCCAGCAGTGAGCGGGACACCGGGGAGCTGTTTTTT,CASSERDTGELFF
TRBD1,TRBV7-6,TRBJ2-7,once,TGTGCCAGCACCCCGACAGGGTCTAGCTCCTACGAGCAGTACTTC,CASTPTGSSSYEQYF
.,TRBV27,TRBJ2-3,.,TGTGCCAGGGCCAGGGCTACAGATACGCAGTATTTT,CARARATDTQYF
TRBD1,TRBV27,TRBJ1-5,.,TGTGCCAGCACTCCGACAGGGGGCAATCAGCCCCAGCATTTT,CASTPTGGNQPQHF
TRBD2,TRBV27,TRBJ2-7,.,TGTGCCAGCAGTTACCGGACTAGCGGGAGTAGCCTTGGGTCCTACGAGCAGTACTTC,CASSYRTSGSSLGSYEQYF
TRBD2,TRBV7-3,TRBJ2-1,once,TGTGCCAGCAGCGCGGGGCGGACTAGCTCCTACAATGAGCAGTTCTTC,CASSAGRTSSYNEQFF
TRBD2,TRBV4-1,TRBJ2-2,.,TGCGCCAGCAGCCAAGTAATTCCTAGCGGGAGGGTCTACACCGGGGAGCTGTTTTTT,CASSQVIPSGRVYTGELFF
.,TRBV5-4,TRBJ1-2,.,TGTGCCAGCAGCTTGTGGGGGGAGGAGGCTAACTATGGCTACACCTTC,CASSLWGEEANYGYTF
TRBD2,TRBV7-8,TRBJ2-5,.,TGTGCCAGCAGCAAAACCGGGACTAGGGAAAAAGAGACCCAGTACTTC,CASSKTGTREKETQYF
.,TRBV2,TRBJ2-7,.,TGTGCCAGCAGGCACGGGTTGGAGAACGAGCAGTACTTC,CASRHGLENEQYF
.,TRBV5-1,TRBJ2-5,.,TGCGCCAGCAGCTTTGGCAGGGGGGAAGAGACCCAGTACTTC,CASSFGRGEETQYF
.,TRBV4-2,TRBJ1-1,many,TGTGCCAGCAGCTCCCTGGGGTGGGGGGGCGACACTGAAGCTTTCTTT,CASSSLGWGGDTEAFF
TRBD1,TRBV5-6,TRBJ1-1,.,TGTGCCAGCAGCCCGTTGGGGACAGAGAACACTGAAGCTTTCTTT,CASSPLGTENTEAFF
.,TRBV30,TRBJ2-2,.,TGTGCCTGGAGCGATAGCGGATACACCGGGGAGCTGTTTTTT,CAWSDSGYTGELFF
.,TRBV19,TRBJ2-4,.,TGTGCCAGTAGTCTTCAGGGGACCAAAAACATTCAGTACTTC,CASSLQGTKNIQYF
TRBD2,TRBV5-1,TRBJ2-5,.,TGCGCCAGCAGCTTACCCGGGACTAGCGGTTTTCAAGAGACCCAGTACTTC,CASSLPGTSGFQETQYF
TRBD2,TRBV6-5,TRBJ2-1,.,TGTGCCAGCAGAAAACCGGGACTAGCAGGGGAGCAGTTCTTC,CASRKPGLAGEQFF
.,TRBV11-2,TRBJ2-7,.,TGTGCCAGCAGCCAAAAGTGGGTAGGAGACGAGCAGTACTTC,CASSQKWVGDEQYF
TRBD2,TRBV5-1,TRBJ2-5,.,TGCGCCAGCAGCTTGTCAGGGCTAGCGGAGAAGGAGACCCAGTACTTC,CASSLSGLAEKETQYF
TRBD2,TRBV5-1,TRBJ2-2,.,TGCGCCAGCAGCTTGGCGGCTAGCGGGAACGGGGAGCTGTTTTTT,CASSLAASGNGELFF
.,TRBV9,TRBJ1-6,few,TGTGCCAGCAGCGTAGGGGGCACTGGGGATTCACCCCTCCACTTT,CASSVGGTGDSPLHF